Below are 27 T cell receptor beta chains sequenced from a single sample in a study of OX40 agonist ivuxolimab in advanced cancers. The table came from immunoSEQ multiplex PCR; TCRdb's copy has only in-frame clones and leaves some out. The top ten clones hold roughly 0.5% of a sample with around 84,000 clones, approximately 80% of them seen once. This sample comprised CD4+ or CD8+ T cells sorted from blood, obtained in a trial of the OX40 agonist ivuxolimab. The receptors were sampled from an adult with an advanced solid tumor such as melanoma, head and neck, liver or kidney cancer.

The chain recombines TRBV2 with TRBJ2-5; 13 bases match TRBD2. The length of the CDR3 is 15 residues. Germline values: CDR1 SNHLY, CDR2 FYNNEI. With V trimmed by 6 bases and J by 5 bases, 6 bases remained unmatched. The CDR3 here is CASREGLAGIETQYF. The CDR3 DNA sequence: TGTGCCAGCAGGGAGGGACTAGCGGGGATCGAGACCCAGTACTTC. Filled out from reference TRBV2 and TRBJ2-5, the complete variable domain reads EPEVTQTPSHQVTQMGQEVILRCVPISNHLYFYWYRQILGQKVEFLVSFYNNEISEKSEIFDDQFSVERPDGSNFTLKIRSTKLEDSAMYFCASREGLAGIETQYFGPGTRLLVL.

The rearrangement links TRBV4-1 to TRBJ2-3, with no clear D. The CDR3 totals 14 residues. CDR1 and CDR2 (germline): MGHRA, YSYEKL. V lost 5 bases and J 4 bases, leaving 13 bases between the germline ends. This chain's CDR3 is CASSSPARADTQYF. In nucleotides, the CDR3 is TGCGCCAGCAGCTCCCCAGCTAGGGCAGATACGCAGTATTTT.

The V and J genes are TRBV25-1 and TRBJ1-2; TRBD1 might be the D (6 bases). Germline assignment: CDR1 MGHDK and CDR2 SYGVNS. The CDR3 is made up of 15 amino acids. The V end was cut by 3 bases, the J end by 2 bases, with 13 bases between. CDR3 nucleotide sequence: TGTGCCAGCAGTGAGTCGATGACAGGAAACTATGGCTACACCTTC. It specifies CASSESMTGNYGYTF.

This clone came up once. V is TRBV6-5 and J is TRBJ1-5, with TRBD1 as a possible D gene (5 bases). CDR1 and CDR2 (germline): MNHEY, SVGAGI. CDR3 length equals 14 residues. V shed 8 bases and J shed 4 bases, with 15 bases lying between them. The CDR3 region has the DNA TGTGCCAGCCGCCCCCTCCAGGGTAATCAGCCCCAGCATTTT. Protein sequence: CASRPLQGNQPQHF.

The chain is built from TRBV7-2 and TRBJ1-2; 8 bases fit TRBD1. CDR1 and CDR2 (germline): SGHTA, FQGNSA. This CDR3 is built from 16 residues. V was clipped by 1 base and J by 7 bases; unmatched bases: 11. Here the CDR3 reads CASSLDQGAPTSGYTF. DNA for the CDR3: TGTGCCAGCAGCTTAGATCAGGGGGCGCCGACTTCTGGCTACACCTTC.

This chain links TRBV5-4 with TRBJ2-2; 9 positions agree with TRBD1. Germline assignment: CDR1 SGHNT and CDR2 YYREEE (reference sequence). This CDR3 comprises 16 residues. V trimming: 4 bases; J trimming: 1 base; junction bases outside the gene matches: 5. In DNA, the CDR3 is TGTGCCAGCAGCAGGGGACAGGGTCAGAACACCGGGGAGCTGTTTTTT. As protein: CASSRGQGQNTGELFF.

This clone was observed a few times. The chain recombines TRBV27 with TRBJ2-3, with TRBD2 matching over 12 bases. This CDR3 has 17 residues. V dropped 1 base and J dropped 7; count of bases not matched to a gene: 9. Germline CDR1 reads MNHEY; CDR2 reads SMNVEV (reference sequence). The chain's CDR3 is CASSLLTSGSPTNTQYF. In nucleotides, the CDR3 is TGTGCCAGCAGTTTATTGACTAGCGGGAGCCCTACAAATACGCAGTATTTT.

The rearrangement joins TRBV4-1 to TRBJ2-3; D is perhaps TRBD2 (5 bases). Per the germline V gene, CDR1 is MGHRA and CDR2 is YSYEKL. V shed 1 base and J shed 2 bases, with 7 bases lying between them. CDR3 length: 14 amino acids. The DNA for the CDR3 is TGCGCCAGCAGCCAAGCCCGGGACACAGATACGCAGTATTTT. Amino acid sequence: CASSQARDTDTQYF.

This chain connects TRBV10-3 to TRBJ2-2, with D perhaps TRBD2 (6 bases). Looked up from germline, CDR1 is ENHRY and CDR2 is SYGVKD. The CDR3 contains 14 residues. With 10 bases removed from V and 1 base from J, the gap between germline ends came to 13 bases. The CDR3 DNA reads TGTGCCAGTGGGGGGAGCGTGAACACCGGGGAGCTGTTTTTT. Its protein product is CASGGSVNTGELFF.

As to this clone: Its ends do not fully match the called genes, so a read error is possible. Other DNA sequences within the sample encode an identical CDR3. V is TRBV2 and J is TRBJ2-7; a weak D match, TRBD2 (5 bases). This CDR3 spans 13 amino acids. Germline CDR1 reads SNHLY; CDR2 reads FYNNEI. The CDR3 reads CASRGQSSYEQYF. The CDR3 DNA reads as TGTGCTAGCAGAGGGCAGAGCTCCTACGAGCAGTACTTC.

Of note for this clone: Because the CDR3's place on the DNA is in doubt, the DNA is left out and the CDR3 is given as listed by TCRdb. This CDR3 reads CASSPFGSGEQYF. The chain uses TRBV9 and TRBJ2-7; no DNA check was done on the table's D call, TRBD2. The CDR3 is 13 amino acids long, termini counted. Germline V gene data show CDR1 as SGDLS and CDR2 as YYNGEE.

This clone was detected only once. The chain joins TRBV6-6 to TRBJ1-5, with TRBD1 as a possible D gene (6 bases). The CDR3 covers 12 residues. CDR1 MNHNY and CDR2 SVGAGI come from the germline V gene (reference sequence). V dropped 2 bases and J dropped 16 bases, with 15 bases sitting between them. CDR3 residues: CASSYEGRGKHF. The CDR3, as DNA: TGTGCCAGCAGTTACGAGGGCAGGGGAAAACATTTT.

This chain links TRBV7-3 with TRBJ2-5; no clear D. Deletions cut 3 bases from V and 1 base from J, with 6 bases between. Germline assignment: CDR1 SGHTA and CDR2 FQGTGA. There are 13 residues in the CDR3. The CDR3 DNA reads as TGTGCCAGCAGCTTTGGCAGCCAAGAGACCCAGTACTTC. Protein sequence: CASSFGSQETQYF.

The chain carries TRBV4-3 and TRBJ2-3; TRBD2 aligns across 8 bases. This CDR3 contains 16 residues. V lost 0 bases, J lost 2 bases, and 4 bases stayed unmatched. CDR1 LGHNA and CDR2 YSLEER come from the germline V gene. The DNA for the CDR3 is TGCGCCAGCAGCCAAGATCGTAGCGGGGCCACAGATACGCAGTATTTT. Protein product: CASSQDRSGATDTQYF.

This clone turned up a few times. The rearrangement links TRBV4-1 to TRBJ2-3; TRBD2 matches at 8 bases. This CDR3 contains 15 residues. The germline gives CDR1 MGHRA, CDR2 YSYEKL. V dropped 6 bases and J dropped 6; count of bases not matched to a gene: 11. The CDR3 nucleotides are TGCGCCAGCAGGGACCGAGGACTAGCTAGGGATACGCAGTATTTT. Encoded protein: CASRDRGLARDTQYF.

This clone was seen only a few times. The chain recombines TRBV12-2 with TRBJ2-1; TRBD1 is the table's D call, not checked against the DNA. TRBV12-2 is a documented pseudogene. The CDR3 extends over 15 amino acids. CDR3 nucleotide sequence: TGTGCAAGTCGCTCCCGGACAGGGGCCAACAATGAGCAGTTCTTC. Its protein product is CASRSRTGANNEQFF.

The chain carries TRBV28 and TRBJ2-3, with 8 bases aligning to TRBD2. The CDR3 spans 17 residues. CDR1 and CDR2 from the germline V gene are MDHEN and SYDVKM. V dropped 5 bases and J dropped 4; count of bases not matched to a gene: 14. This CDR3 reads CASSPLLGREAADTQYF. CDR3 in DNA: TGTGCCAGCAGTCCCCTACTTGGGCGGGAGGCGGCAGATACGCAGTATTTT.

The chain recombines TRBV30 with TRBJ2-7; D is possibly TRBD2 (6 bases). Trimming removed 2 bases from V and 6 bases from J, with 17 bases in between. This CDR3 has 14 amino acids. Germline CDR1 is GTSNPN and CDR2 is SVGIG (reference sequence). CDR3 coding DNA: TGTGCCTGGAGTATGAGACTAGGGGTTGGCGAGCAGTACTTC. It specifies CAWSMRLGVGEQYF.

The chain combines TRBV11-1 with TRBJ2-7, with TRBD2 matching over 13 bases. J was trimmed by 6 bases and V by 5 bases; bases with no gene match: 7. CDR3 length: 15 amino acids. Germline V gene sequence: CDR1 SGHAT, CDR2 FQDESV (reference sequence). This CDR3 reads CASSATSGGASEQYF. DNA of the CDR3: TGTGCCAGCAGCGCAACTAGCGGGGGGGCTTCCGAGCAGTACTTC.

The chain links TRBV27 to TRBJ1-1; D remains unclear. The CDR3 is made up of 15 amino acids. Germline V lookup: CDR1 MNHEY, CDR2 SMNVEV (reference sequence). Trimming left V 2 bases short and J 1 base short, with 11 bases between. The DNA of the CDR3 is TGTGCCAGCAGTTTAAACGGAGGTAGGAACACTGAAGCTTTCTTT. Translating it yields CASSLNGGRNTEAFF.

In DNA, the CDR3 is TGTGCCAGCACCCGGACAGGGGGCGGCGAGCAGTACTTC. Protein: CASTRTGGGEQYF. J is TRBJ2-7 and V is TRBV2; 11 positions agree with TRBD1. Trimming cost V 7 bases and J 6 bases; bases outside gene matches: 5. The germline V gene encodes CDR1 SNHLY and CDR2 FYNNEI. This CDR3 contains 13 residues.

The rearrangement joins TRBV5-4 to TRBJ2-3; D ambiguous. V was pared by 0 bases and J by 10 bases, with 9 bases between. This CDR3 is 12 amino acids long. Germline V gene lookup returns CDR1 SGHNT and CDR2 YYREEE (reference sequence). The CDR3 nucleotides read TGTGCCAGCAGCTTGGGATTCCAGTCGCAGTATTTT. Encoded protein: CASSLGFQSQYF.

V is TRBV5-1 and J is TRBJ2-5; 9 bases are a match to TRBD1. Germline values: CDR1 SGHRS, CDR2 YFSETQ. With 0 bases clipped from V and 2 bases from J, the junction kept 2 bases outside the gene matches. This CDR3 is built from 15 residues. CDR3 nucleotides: TGCGCCAGCAGCTTGGTGACAGGGGGTCAAGAGACCCAGTACTTC. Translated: CASSLVTGGQETQYF.

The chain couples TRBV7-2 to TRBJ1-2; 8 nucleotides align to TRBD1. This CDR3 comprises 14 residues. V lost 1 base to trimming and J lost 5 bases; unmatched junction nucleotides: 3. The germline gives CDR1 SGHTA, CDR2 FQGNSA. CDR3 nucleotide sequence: TGTGCCAGCAGCTTAGATGGGACAGGTTATGGCTACACCTTC. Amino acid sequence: CASSLDGTGYGYTF. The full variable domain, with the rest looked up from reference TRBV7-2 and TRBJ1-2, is GAGVSQSPSNKVTEKGKDVELRCDPISGHTALYWYRQSLGQGLEFLIYFQGNSAPDKSGLPSDRFSAERTGGSVSTLTIQRTQQEDSAVYLCASSLDGTGYGYTFGSGTRLTVV.

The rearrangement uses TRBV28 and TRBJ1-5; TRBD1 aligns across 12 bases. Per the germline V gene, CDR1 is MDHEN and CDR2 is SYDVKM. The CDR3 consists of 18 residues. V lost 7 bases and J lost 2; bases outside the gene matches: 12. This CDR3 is CASIPGTGGPSGNQPQHF. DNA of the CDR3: TGTGCCAGCATACCCGGGACAGGGGGCCCCTCGGGCAATCAGCCCCAGCATTTT.

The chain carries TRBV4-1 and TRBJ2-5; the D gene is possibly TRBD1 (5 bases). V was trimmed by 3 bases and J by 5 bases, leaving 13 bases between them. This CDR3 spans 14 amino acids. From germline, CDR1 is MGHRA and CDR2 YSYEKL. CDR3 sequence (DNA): TGCGCCAGCAGCCACCTTGGGGCCGGGGAGACCCAGTACTTC. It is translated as CASSHLGAGETQYF.

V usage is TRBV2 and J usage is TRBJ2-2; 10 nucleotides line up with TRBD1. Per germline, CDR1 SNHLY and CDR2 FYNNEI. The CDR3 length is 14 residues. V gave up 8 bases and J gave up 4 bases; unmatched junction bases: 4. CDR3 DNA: TGTGCCAGCGCGGGACAGGGGCGCACCGGGGAGCTGTTTTTT. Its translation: CASAGQGRTGELFF.